The sequence of this TCR beta chain was determined in a study of spatial heterogeneity in lung cancer. At the level of the study: Within raw reads, each unique TCR and UMI combination appeared on average more than ten times.

V was pared by 7 bases and J by 0 bases, with 14 bases between. Germline CDR1 reads MNHEY; CDR2 reads SVGEGT. This CDR3 region has 15 residues. Unique molecular identifiers tagged every individual TCR cDNA molecule. TCRdb itself ran the 5' RACE reads through MiXCR, one entry per CDR3 protein. The sample contains about 95,000 distinct CDR3 sequences, roughly 9.5% of which appear only once. At least ten counts were recorded for this clonotype. The time point is: sample taken at primary tumor resection. Extraction of whole RNA from tumor, nontumor lung or frozen PBMC preceded unsorted sequencing. There were roughly 78 donors, all of them untreated patients with early-stage non-small cell lung cancer.

The specimen comprised PBMCs, sampled at surgery. The origin of this receptor is a male donor with early-stage non-small cell lung cancer. The chain is built from TRBV6-2 or TRBV6-3 and TRBJ2-3, with D tentatively TRBD2 (7 bases). CDR3 sequence reads: CASTPGGDSTDTQYF. CDR3 DNA: TGTGCCAGCACACCGGGGGGCGATAGCACAGATACGCAGTATTTT.